This T cell receptor (beta chain) was sequenced during a study of cytotoxic CD8 clonotypes in ibrutinib-treated CLL. Method: immunoSEQ multiplex PCR; TCRdb's copy keeps in-frame clones and lacks some. The sample holds around 40,000 clones, under 80% seen once. In germline, CDR1 is SQVTM, CDR2 ANQGSEA. J gave up 5 bases and V 4 bases, and 10 bases lay outside the gene matches. CDR3 size: 15 residues. The starting material was PBMCs, obtained at disease progression, from a patient treated with ibrutinib. This sequence joins TRBV29-1 and TRBJ2-2; TRBD1 agrees at 7 bases. This receptor was obtained from a human donor with chronic lymphocytic leukemia. Here the CDR3 reads CSVALDRVETGELFF. In DNA, the CDR3 is TGCAGCGTTGCCCTCGACAGGGTAGAGACCGGGGAGCTGTTTTTT.